Listed here are 22 T cell receptor beta chains from one sample, sequenced in a study of cytomegalovirus exposure and HLA in healthy donors. The PCR used 60 Vbeta and 13 Jbeta primers. Only in-frame clones appear in the TCRdb table, and some are missing; sequencing was by immunoSEQ multiplex PCR. The sample carries some 220,000 clones, around 80% recorded once. The sequencing sample was made of PBMCs. The receptors were gathered from a woman aged 60-75 years in good health and CMV-seropositive.

This clone was counted only a few times. The chain is built from TRBV5-1 and TRBJ2-2; D is perhaps TRBD1 (5 bases). CDR1 is SGHRS, CDR2 YFSETQ, per germline. V was trimmed by 3 bases and J by 4 bases, leaving 13 bases between them. CDR3 length equals 15 residues. The CDR3 DNA reads as TGCGCCAGCAGCTACCTCCCCCAGGGCACCGGGGAGCTGTTTTTT. The encoded protein is CASSYLPQGTGELFF.

CDR3 sequence reads: CAGRDRANTGELFF. The CDR3 DNA reads TGTGCCGGCCGGGACAGAGCGAACACCGGGGAGCTGTTTTTT. The chain joins TRBV6-5 to TRBJ2-2; the match to TRBD1 covers 7 bases. CDR1 is MNHEY, CDR2 SVGAGI, per germline. V shed 11 bases, J shed 0 bases, and the junction held 6 bases outside the gene matches. This CDR3 is built from 14 residues.

This clone has more than one count but fewer than ten. J is TRBJ2-5 and V is TRBV9; TRBD2 aligns across 9 bases. Germline V gives CDR1 SGDLS, CDR2 YYNGEE. CDR3 length equals 15 residues. The V and J ends lost 3 bases and 5 bases, in that order; junction bases with no gene match: 8. CDR3: CASSEAGGLHETQYF. CDR3 in DNA: TGTGCCAGCAGCGAGGCGGGAGGGCTTCACGAGACCCAGTACTTC. Variable domain in full (rest from reference TRBV9 and TRBJ2-5): DSGVTQTPKHLITATGQRVTLRCSPRSGDLSVYWYQQSLDQGLQFLIQYYNGEERAKGNILERFSAQQFPDLHSELNLSSLELGDSALYFCASSEAGGLHETQYFGPGTRLLVL.

This clone was observed a handful of times. The chain is built from TRBV7-8 and TRBJ1-1; a possible D gene is TRBD1 (5 bases). Between the trimmed V and J ends, which lost 5 bases and 2 bases, there was a span of 18 bases. Per germline, CDR1 SGHVS and CDR2 FQNEAQ. This CDR3 spans 16 amino acids. The CDR3 DNA sequence: TGTGCCAGCAGCCCCGGGGGTGGGTCCTTCAACACTGAAGCTTTCTTT. Translated: CASSPGGGSFNTEAFF.

The chain has TRBV9 and TRBJ1-6; a possible D gene is TRBD1 (5 bases). The germline V gene encodes CDR1 SGDLS and CDR2 YYNGEE. The CDR3 length is 16 residues. V was cut by 0 bases and J by 13 bases, with 20 bases left in between. The CDR3 loop is CASSVGGGGWENPLHF. The CDR3 DNA is TGTGCCAGCAGCGTAGGAGGCGGGGGGTGGGAGAACCCCCTCCACTTT.

The chain is built from TRBV4-1 and TRBJ2-1, with TRBD1 matching over 11 bases. Germline CDR1 reads MGHRA; CDR2 reads YSYEKL. V shed 0 bases, J shed 8 bases, and the junction held 6 bases outside the gene matches. The CDR3 spans 16 residues. The CDR3 protein is CASSQDPGTGGYEQFF. CDR3 nucleotide sequence: TGCGCCAGCAGCCAAGACCCCGGGACAGGGGGTTATGAGCAGTTCTTC.

The chain has TRBV7-7 and TRBJ2-2; the D gene is possibly TRBD1 (6 bases). CDR1 is SSHAT, CDR2 FNYEAQ, per germline (reference sequence). Deletions cut 4 bases from V and 6 bases from J, with 12 bases between. The CDR3 is 14 amino acids. In DNA form, the CDR3 reads TGTGCCAGCAGCTCAACGTCAGGGGCCGGGGAGCTGTTTTTT. It is translated as CASSSTSGAGELFF.

This sequence joins TRBV6-5 and TRBJ2-7, with D tentatively TRBD1 (6 bases). The CDR3 is made up of 13 amino acids. CDR1 MNHEY and CDR2 SVGAGI come from the germline V gene. The V and J ends lost 8 bases and 4 bases respectively, with 15 bases between them. The CDR3 DNA sequence: TGTGCCAGCCGATCCCTTACAGGGTACGAGCAGTACTTC. Protein product: CASRSLTGYEQYF.

This clone turned up a few times. Compared with germline, one end of the junction differs, possibly owing to a read error. This chain joins TRBV6-5 and TRBJ1-1, with D possibly TRBD1 on 5 matching bases. The CDR3 covers 14 residues. Germline V gene sequence: CDR1 MNHEY, CDR2 SVGAGI. The DNA of the CDR3 is TGTGCCAGCAGCCACCGGAGACAGAACTCTGAAGCTTTCTTT. It encodes CASSHRRQNSEAFF.

This chain uses TRBV19 with TRBJ1-4; 9 bases line up with TRBD1. The V and J ends lost 4 bases and 7 bases, in that order; junction bases with no gene match: 4. The CDR3 runs 14 residues. Germline V lookup: CDR1 LNHDA, CDR2 SQIVND (reference sequence). The CDR3: CASSTGTGSEKLFF. CDR3 nucleotide sequence: TGTGCCAGTAGTACCGGGACAGGGAGTGAAAAACTGTTTTTT.

The table lists this clone with a count of one. CDR3 coding DNA: TGTGCCAGCAGCCCCCTTGAACGGACATTCGCTTATGGCTACACCTTC. Translating gives CASSPLERTFAYGYTF. The chain uses TRBV14 and TRBJ1-2, with a possible D match to TRBD1 (5 bases). V gave up 4 bases and J gave up 5 bases, with 20 bases separating them. Germline V gene lookup returns CDR1 SGHDN and CDR2 FVKESK. CDR3 size: 16 residues.

The chain is built from TRBV28 and TRBJ2-7; D is unresolved. The CDR3 extends over 12 amino acids. The germline V and J ends were trimmed by 5 bases and 2 bases, with 7 bases remaining between them. The V gene's germline CDR1 is MDHEN and CDR2 SYDVKM. The CDR3 region is CASSPEAYEQYF. The CDR3 bases are TGTGCCAGCAGTCCAGAGGCCTACGAGCAGTACTTC.

The rearrangement links TRBV4-1 to TRBJ1-5; possibly TRBD1 for D (5 bases). The CDR3 spans 17 residues. V was pared by 4 bases and J by 2 bases, with 18 bases between. Germline V gives CDR1 MGHRA, CDR2 YSYEKL. This chain's CDR3 is CASSPTGATLGNQPQHF. The CDR3 DNA is TGCGCCAGCAGCCCTACAGGCGCGACATTGGGCAATCAGCCCCAGCATTTT.

CDR3 sequence: CASFPDRVHNEQFF. CDR3 nucleotide sequence: TGTGCCAGTTTTCCGGACAGGGTCCACAATGAGCAGTTCTTC. The V gene is TRBV6-5, the J gene TRBJ2-1; TRBD1 matches at 8 bases. The length of the CDR3 is 14 residues. CDR1 is MNHEY and CDR2 is SVGAGI in the germline V gene. V lost 9 bases and J lost 5; bases outside the gene matches: 9.

This clone has more than one count but fewer than ten. The chain links TRBV15 to TRBJ2-5, with D uncertain. Trimming pared 3 bases from V and 2 bases from J, leaving 10 bases between. The CDR3 is made up of 14 amino acids. Germline-derived CDR1 and CDR2 are LNHNV and YYDKDF (reference sequence). The CDR3: CATSSLQLQETQYF. The CDR3 DNA follows: TGTGCCACCAGCAGTCTCCAGTTACAAGAGACCCAGTACTTC.

The chain combines TRBV20-1 with TRBJ2-7, with a weak D call TRBD2 (6 bases). The V gene's germline CDR1 is DFQATT and CDR2 SNEGSKA (reference sequence). This CDR3 has 10 residues. The ends were cut back, 5 bases at V and 6 bases at J, with 8 bases in the middle. The CDR3 nucleotides read TGCAGTGCTGGGAGGACCGAGCAGTACTTC. Translation: CSAGRTEQYF.

J is TRBJ1-3 and V is TRBV7-2; TRBD1 aligns across 7 bases. V was pared by 0 bases and J by 4 bases, with 6 bases of the junction left unmatched. The CDR3 loop spans 16 amino acids. Germline CDR1 SGHTA, CDR2 FQGNSA. In nucleotides, the CDR3 is TGTGCCAGCAGCTTAGCCCCCCCGACAGGGGGAAACACCATATATTTT. Protein product: CASSLAPPTGGNTIYF.

V gene TRBV5-1 combines with J gene TRBJ2-7, with TRBD2 identical over 8 bases. V was clipped by 0 bases and J by 5 bases; unmatched bases: 1. In germline, CDR1 is SGHRS, CDR2 YFSETQ. The CDR3 is made up of 13 amino acids. The CDR3 nucleotides read TGCGCCAGCAGCTTGGCGGGACTAGACGAGCAGTACTTC. Translation gives CASSLAGLDEQYF.

This clone was observed a single time. This chain links TRBV19 with TRBJ1-5; D is ambiguous. Trimming shortened V by 1 base and J by 6 bases, and 10 bases separated the two germline ends. The CDR3 totals 14 residues. CDR1 is LNHDA and CDR2 is SQIVND in the germline V gene (reference sequence). For the CDR3, the DNA is TGTGCCAGTAGTATAGGAAACACGGGTCAGCCCCAGCATTTT. This sequence encodes CASSIGNTGQPQHF.

This clone showed up just a few times. The rearrangement uses TRBV30 and TRBJ1-5, with D unresolved. CDR1 and CDR2 from the germline V gene are GTSNPN and SVGIG (reference sequence). The CDR3 has 13 residues. V was cut by 0 bases and J by 6 bases, with 9 bases left in between. Here the CDR3 reads CAWSVSEAQPQHF. Written as DNA, the CDR3 is TGTGCCTGGAGTGTCTCTGAGGCTCAGCCCCAGCATTTT.

This chain connects TRBV5-4 to TRBJ2-2; TRBD1 might be the D (6 bases). Trimming left V 3 bases short and J 0 bases short, with 9 bases between. From germline, CDR1 is SGHNT and CDR2 YYREEE (reference sequence). The CDR3 length is 15 residues. The CDR3 region is CASSSWDTNTGELFF. The DNA for the CDR3 is TGTGCCAGCAGCTCATGGGACACGAACACCGGGGAGCTGTTTTTT. The complete variable domain, with remaining parts taken from reference TRBV5-4 and TRBJ2-2, reads ETGVTQSPTHLIKTRGQQVTLRCSSQSGHNTVSWYQQALGQGPQFIFQYYREEENGRGNFPPRFSGLQFPNYSSELNVNALELDDSALYLCASSSWDTNTGELFFGEGSRLTVL.

J is TRBJ1-1 and V is TRBV6-5, with 8 bases that match TRBD1. The V gene end was trimmed by 1 base and the J gene end by 4 bases; junction bases not matched to a gene: 5. The length of the CDR3 is 15 residues. Per germline, CDR1 MNHEY and CDR2 SVGAGI. CDR3 loop: CASSYWTGHGTEAFF. The CDR3, as DNA: TGTGCCAGCAGTTACTGGACAGGGCACGGCACTGAAGCTTTCTTT.